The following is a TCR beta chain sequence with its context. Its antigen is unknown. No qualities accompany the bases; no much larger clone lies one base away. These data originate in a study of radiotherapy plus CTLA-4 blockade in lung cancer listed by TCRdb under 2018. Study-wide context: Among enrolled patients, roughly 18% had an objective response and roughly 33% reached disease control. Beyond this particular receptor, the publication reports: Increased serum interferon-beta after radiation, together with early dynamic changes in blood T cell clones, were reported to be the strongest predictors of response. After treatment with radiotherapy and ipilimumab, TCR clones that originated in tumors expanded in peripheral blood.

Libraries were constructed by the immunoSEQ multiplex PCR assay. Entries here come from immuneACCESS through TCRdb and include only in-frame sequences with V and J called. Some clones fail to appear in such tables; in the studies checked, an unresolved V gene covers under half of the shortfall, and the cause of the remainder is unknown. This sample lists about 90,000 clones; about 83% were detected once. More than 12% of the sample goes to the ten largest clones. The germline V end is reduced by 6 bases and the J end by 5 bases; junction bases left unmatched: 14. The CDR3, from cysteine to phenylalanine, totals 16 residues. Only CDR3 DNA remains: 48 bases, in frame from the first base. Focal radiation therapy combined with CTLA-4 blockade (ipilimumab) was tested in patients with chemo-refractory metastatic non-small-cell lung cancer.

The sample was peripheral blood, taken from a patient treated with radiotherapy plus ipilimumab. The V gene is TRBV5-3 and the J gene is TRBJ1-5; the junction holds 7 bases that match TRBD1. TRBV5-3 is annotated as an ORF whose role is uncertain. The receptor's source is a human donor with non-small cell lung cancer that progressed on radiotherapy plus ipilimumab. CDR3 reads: CARKKKGDRADQPQHF. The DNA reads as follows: TGTGCCAGAAAGAAGAAGGGAGACAGGGCAGATCAGCCCCAGCATTTT.